One and the same sample provided the 30 T cell receptor beta chains below, sequenced in a study of shared clonotypes between healthy human individuals. Naive CD8 cells lacked CD45RO and underwent positive selection for CCR7, leaving out terminally differentiated effector memory CD45RA+ cells. Produced via immunoSEQ multiplex PCR; TCRdb's table is partial and in-frame only. The table has about 1.9 million clones, 85% to 95% seen once. The sample was naive CD8+ T cells from PBMCs. The receptors here all came from a man aged 18 to 30 in good health. Some clones in this sample may be carry-over from other donors' samples.

This clone was seen once. The chain recombines TRBV28 with TRBJ2-7; no definite D call. This CDR3 has 13 residues. Trimming shortened V by 8 bases and J by 3 bases, and 14 bases separated the two germline ends. CDR1 is MDHEN and CDR2 is SYDVKM in the germline V gene. The CDR3 reads CASSPPSNYEQYF. For the CDR3, the DNA is TGTGCCAGCTCTCCCCCCTCTAACTACGAGCAGTACTTC.

The gene calls are TRBV5-6 and TRBJ2-7; 9 bases agree with TRBD1. V shed 5 bases and J 3 bases; nucleotides not matched to a gene: 6. CDR3 length: 14 residues. Germline CDR1 SGHDT, CDR2 YYEEEE. As DNA, the CDR3 is TGTGCCAGCAGTGGGACAGGGCAATACTACGAGCAGTACTTC. Protein: CASSGTGQYYEQYF.

This chain connects TRBV5-1 to TRBJ2-7; TRBD1 aligns across 7 bases. V gave up 4 bases and J gave up 2 bases; unmatched junction bases: 6. CDR1 SGHRS and CDR2 YFSETQ come from the germline V gene. The CDR3 is 14 residues long. CDR3 sequence reads: CASSARQGPYEQYF. In nucleotides, the CDR3 is TGCGCCAGCAGCGCCCGACAGGGCCCCTACGAGCAGTACTTC.

The chain combines TRBV28 with TRBJ2-1; 7 nucleotides match TRBD2. Germline CDR1 and CDR2: MDHEN and SYDVKM. Losses at the gene ends were 4 bases for V and 8 bases for J; bases not matched to a gene: 20. This CDR3 is built from 18 residues. The CDR3 DNA reads TGTGCCAGCAGTTCTGTACTAGCGCGATCCCCTCCTCGCTATGAGCAGTTCTTC. It encodes CASSSVLARSPPRYEQFF.

This chain uses TRBV28 with TRBJ1-1; D is unclear. This CDR3 comprises 16 residues. CDR1 MDHEN and CDR2 SYDVKM come from the germline V gene. Trimming shortened V by 0 bases and J by 2 bases, and 13 bases separated the two germline ends. The CDR3 region is CASSLWRGAHNTEAFF. CDR3 bases: TGTGCCAGCAGTTTATGGCGGGGAGCTCATAACACTGAAGCTTTCTTT.

With respect to this clone: This same CDR3 is encoded by further DNA sequences in the sample. The chain joins TRBV9 to TRBJ2-1; 12 bases align to TRBD2. Germline V gives CDR1 SGDLS, CDR2 YYNGEE. This CDR3 is built from 15 residues. The V segment lost 0 bases and the J segment 8 bases; nucleotides outside the gene matches: 3. The CDR3 here is CASSVGTSGTDEQFF. As DNA, the CDR3 is TGTGCCAGCAGCGTAGGGACTAGCGGGACGGATGAGCAGTTCTTC.

The J gene is TRBJ1-2, the V gene TRBV4-3, with D unresolved. The CDR3 extends over 16 amino acids. V was cut by 0 bases and J by 2 bases, with 13 bases left in between. Germline V lookup: CDR1 LGHNA, CDR2 YSLEER. In DNA form, the CDR3 reads TGCGCCAGCAGCCAAGACTTGGCCTTTCAAAACTATGGCTACACCTTC. Translation: CASSQDLAFQNYGYTF.

This chain connects TRBV30 to TRBJ1-4, with D perhaps matching TRBD1 (6 bases). Germline lookup yields CDR1 GTSNPN and CDR2 SVGIG (reference sequence). V lost 8 bases, J lost 0 bases, and 10 bases lay in between. The CDR3 sequence is 13 residues long. The CDR3 sequence: CAGKGATNEKLFF. For the CDR3, the DNA is TGTGCCGGCAAGGGGGCAACTAATGAAAAACTGTTTTTT.

CDR3 DNA sequence: TGTGCCTGGAGTCCCCAAGGACTAGCGGTCACAAGCACAGATACGCAGTATTTT. Translated, it gives CAWSPQGLAVTSTDTQYF. The chain carries TRBV30 and TRBJ2-3, with 10 bases identical to TRBD2. Germline V gene lookup returns CDR1 GTSNPN and CDR2 SVGIG (reference sequence). V lost 2 bases and J lost 0; bases outside the gene matches: 11. This CDR3 is 18 amino acids long.

The V gene is TRBV6-5, the J gene TRBJ2-1; D not resolved. The CDR3 covers 13 residues. V was pared by 2 bases and J by 9 bases, with 11 bases between. CDR1 is MNHEY and CDR2 is SVGAGI in the germline V gene. The CDR3 region has the DNA TGTGCCAGCAGTTACACTTCGGCCTCTGAGCAGTTCTTC. Translation: CASSYTSASEQFF.

This chain connects TRBV27 to TRBJ2-1; D is uncertain. CDR1 is MNHEY and CDR2 is SMNVEV in the germline V gene (reference sequence). V was trimmed by 8 bases and J by 8 bases, leaving 19 bases between them. The CDR3 length is 14 residues. CDR3 residues: CASRVSWPGHEQFF. As DNA, the CDR3 is TGTGCCAGCCGAGTTTCTTGGCCTGGGCATGAGCAGTTCTTC.

The J gene is TRBJ2-2, the V gene TRBV7-9, with D maybe TRBD2 (5 bases). The CDR3 spans 15 residues. Germline V CDR1 and CDR2: SEHNR, FQNEAQ (reference sequence). V was pared by 7 bases and J by 5 bases, with 17 bases between. The DNA for the CDR3 is TGTGCCAGCACTTACCGTGTGACGGGAACCGGGGAGCTGTTTTTT. Encoded protein: CASTYRVTGTGELFF.

The chain carries TRBV6-1 and TRBJ2-5; no reliable D call. This CDR3 spans 15 amino acids. With 5 bases removed from V and 0 bases from J, the gap between germline ends came to 13 bases. The germline V gene encodes CDR1 MNHNS and CDR2 SASEGT. Written as DNA, the CDR3 is TGTGCCAGCAGTAGACCGCTGGTCCACCAAGAGACCCAGTACTTC. It codes for CASSRPLVHQETQYF.

This chain links TRBV14 with TRBJ1-1, with 8 bases fitting TRBD1. This CDR3 spans 15 amino acids. V was pared by 4 bases and J by 1 base, with 5 bases of the junction left unmatched. The germline V gene encodes CDR1 SGHDN and CDR2 FVKESK. The CDR3 loop is CASSLGQGPNTEAFF. CDR3 coding DNA: TGTGCCAGCAGCCTCGGACAGGGACCGAACACTGAAGCTTTCTTT.

This chain's CDR3 is CASSPRQGYRNEQFF. As DNA, the CDR3 is TGTGCCAGCAGTCCGAGACAGGGCTATCGTAATGAGCAGTTCTTC. The genes are TRBV11-3 and TRBJ2-1; TRBD1 aligns across 7 bases. V lost 6 bases and J lost 7; bases outside the gene matches: 12. CDR1 and CDR2 from the germline V gene are SGHNT and YENEEA. This CDR3 has 15 amino acids.

This sequence joins TRBV19 and TRBJ2-7; the D gene is possibly TRBD1 (6 bases). The CDR3 loop spans 14 amino acids. Germline V gene lookup returns CDR1 LNHDA and CDR2 SQIVND (reference sequence). V was cut by 3 bases and J by 1 base, with 10 bases left in between. CDR3 nucleotides: TGTGCCAGTAGTATTCAGCAGGGGTCCTACGAGCAGTACTTC. As protein: CASSIQQGSYEQYF.

The rearrangement links TRBV28 to TRBJ2-1; D remains unclear. The CDR3 consists of 14 residues. Germline V gene sequence: CDR1 MDHEN, CDR2 SYDVKM. The germline V and J ends were trimmed by 7 bases and 2 bases, with 12 bases remaining between them. In DNA form, the CDR3 reads TGTGCCAGCACCCCTTCGGGCCCCTACAATGAGCAGTTCTTC. Protein product: CASTPSGPYNEQFF.

The gene calls are TRBV19 and TRBJ2-7; 10 bases align to TRBD1. The V and J ends lost 6 bases and 11 bases, in that order; junction bases with no gene match: 10. Germline CDR1 LNHDA, CDR2 SQIVND (reference sequence). The CDR3 is 13 amino acids. In DNA form, the CDR3 reads TGTGCCAGTAGGGAAGGGGGACAGGGGATCGAGTACTTC. This codes for CASREGGQGIEYF. Complete variable domain (other parts from reference TRBV19 and TRBJ2-7): DGGITQSPKYLFRKEGQNVTLSCEQNLNHDAMYWYRQDPGQGLRLIYYSQIVNDFQKGDIAEGYSVSREKKESFPLTVTSAQKNPTAFYLCASREGGQGIEYFGPGTRLTVT.

The genes are TRBV4-2 and TRBJ2-1; 9 nucleotides line up with TRBD2. The CDR3 has 16 residues. The V gene end was trimmed by 3 bases and the J gene end by 2 bases; junction bases not matched to a gene: 5. The germline gives CDR1 LGHNA, CDR2 YNFKEQ. CDR3 sequence reads: CASSQTSGRAYNEQFF. The CDR3 region has the DNA TGTGCCAGCAGCCAGACTAGCGGCAGAGCCTACAATGAGCAGTTCTTC.

The chain has TRBV27 and TRBJ1-2; D is uncertain. CDR3 length equals 14 residues. Deletions cut 4 bases from V and 4 bases from J, with 13 bases between. CDR1 is MNHEY, CDR2 SMNVEV, per germline (reference sequence). DNA of the CDR3: TGTGCCAGCAGTTCTGCCGGGCCTCTCTATGGCTACACCTTC. Translating it yields CASSSAGPLYGYTF.

This chain uses TRBV9 with TRBJ2-3, with D maybe TRBD2 (5 bases). With 2 bases removed from V and 5 bases from J, the gap between germline ends came to 21 bases. Germline CDR1 is SGDLS and CDR2 is YYNGEE. The CDR3 has 17 amino acids. Here the CDR3 reads CASSVNLWSADGDTQYF. Written as DNA, the CDR3 is TGTGCCAGCAGCGTGAATCTTTGGTCAGCGGATGGAGATACGCAGTATTTT.

V usage is TRBV9 and J usage is TRBJ2-7; unclear D gene. This CDR3 spans 13 amino acids. Trimming took off 4 bases at V and 3 bases at J, with 11 bases between the two ends. From germline, CDR1 is SGDLS and CDR2 YYNGEE. In nucleotides, the CDR3 is TGTGCCAGCAGCCCAAACAACGGCTACGAGCAGTACTTC. This translates into CASSPNNGYEQYF.

The chain employs TRBV27 and TRBJ2-3; no clear D gene. Trimming left V 3 bases short and J 2 bases short, with 12 bases between. CDR1 MNHEY and CDR2 SMNVEV come from the germline V gene (reference sequence). The CDR3 has 15 amino acids. The CDR3 DNA reads TGTGCCAGCAGTTTCCAAAAGCTTGACACAGATACGCAGTATTTT. This translates into CASSFQKLDTDTQYF.

The chain couples TRBV6-1 to TRBJ2-2; tentatively, D is TRBD2 (6 bases). The CDR3 contains 16 residues. V lost 2 bases and J lost 0, with 10 bases in between. Germline V gene sequence: CDR1 MNHNS, CDR2 SASEGT. The CDR3 coding sequence is TGTGCCAGCAGTGAATGGCCTAGCGCGAACACCGGGGAGCTGTTTTTT. This codes for CASSEWPSANTGELFF.

The V call is TRBV6-5, the J call TRBJ2-1; TRBD2 matches 10 bases. Germline V gene sequence: CDR1 MNHEY, CDR2 SVGAGI. With 2 bases clipped from V and 6 bases from J, the junction kept 4 bases outside the gene matches. The CDR3 extends over 15 amino acids. The chain's CDR3 is CASSYGASGGNEQFF. Here the CDR3 DNA reads TGTGCCAGCAGTTACGGGGCTAGCGGGGGCAATGAGCAGTTCTTC.

The chain is built from TRBV27 and TRBJ1-2; 7 nucleotides line up with TRBD1. V dropped 0 bases and J dropped 3; count of bases not matched to a gene: 4. This CDR3 contains 15 residues. Germline CDR1 is MNHEY and CDR2 is SMNVEV (reference sequence). The CDR3 region has the DNA TGTGCCAGCAGTTTATCGCAGGGGGGGTACTATGGCTACACCTTC. It specifies CASSLSQGGYYGYTF.

V gene TRBV11-2 combines with J gene TRBJ1-5; weak D call: TRBD1 (5 bases). The CDR3 runs to 16 residues. Germline CDR1 and CDR2: SGHAT and FQNNGV. V was clipped by 1 base and J by 8 bases, with 18 bases between them. The CDR3 DNA reads as TGTGCCAGCAGCTTAGGTCACGGGTTATTAGGGGAGCCCCAGCATTTT. It encodes CASSLGHGLLGEPQHF.

This chain uses TRBV13 with TRBJ2-7; 8 nucleotides match TRBD2. The CDR3 totals 13 residues. The V gene end was trimmed by 5 bases and the J gene end by 6 bases; junction bases not matched to a gene: 6. Germline CDR1 is PRHDT and CDR2 is FYEKMQ (reference sequence). The CDR3 sequence: CASSPGTRGEQYF. In DNA form, the CDR3 reads TGTGCCAGCAGCCCGGGGACTAGGGGCGAGCAGTACTTC.

This sequence joins TRBV14 and TRBJ1-3; D ambiguous. The CDR3 covers 16 residues. CDR1 and CDR2 (germline): SGHDN, FVKESK. Trimming shortened V by 3 bases and J by 2 bases, and 14 bases separated the two germline ends. Here the CDR3 reads CASSHLREGTGNTIYF. CDR3 DNA: TGTGCCAGCAGCCATCTCCGGGAGGGTACTGGAAACACCATATATTTT.

This chain links TRBV28 with TRBJ2-4, with 8 bases identical to TRBD1. This CDR3 spans 15 amino acids. CDR1 and CDR2 from the germline V gene are MDHEN and SYDVKM. V dropped 8 bases and J dropped 7; count of bases not matched to a gene: 13. The CDR3 reads CASRTQGASHNIQYF. The DNA of the CDR3 is TGTGCCAGCCGAACCCAGGGGGCGAGTCACAACATTCAGTACTTC. Supplemented by reference TRBV28 and TRBJ2-4, the full variable domain reads DVKVTQSSRYLVKRTGEKVFLECVQDMDHENMFWYRQDPGLGLRLIYFSYDVKMKEKGDIPEGYSVSREKKERFSLILESASTNQTSMYLCASRTQGASHNIQYFGAGTRLSVL.